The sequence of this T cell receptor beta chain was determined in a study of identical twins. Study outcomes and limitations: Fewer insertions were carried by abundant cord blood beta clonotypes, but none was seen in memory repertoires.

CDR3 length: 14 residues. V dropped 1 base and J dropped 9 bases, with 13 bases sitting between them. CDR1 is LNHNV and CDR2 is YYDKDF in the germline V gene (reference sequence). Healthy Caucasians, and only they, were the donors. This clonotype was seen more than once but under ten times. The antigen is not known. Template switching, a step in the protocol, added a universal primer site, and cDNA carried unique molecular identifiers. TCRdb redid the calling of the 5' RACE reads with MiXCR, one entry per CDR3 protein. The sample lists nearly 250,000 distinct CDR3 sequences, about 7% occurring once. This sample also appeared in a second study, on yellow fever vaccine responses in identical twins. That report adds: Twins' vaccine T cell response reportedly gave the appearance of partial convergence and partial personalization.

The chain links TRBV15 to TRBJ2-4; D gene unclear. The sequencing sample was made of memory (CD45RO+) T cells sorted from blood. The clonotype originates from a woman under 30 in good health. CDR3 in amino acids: CATSRAVSRSIQYF. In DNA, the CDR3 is TGTGCCACCAGCAGAGCGGTCAGCCGGAGCATTCAGTACTTC.